The entry below gives a single TCR beta chain sequence along with its context. Looked up from germline, CDR1 is SEHNR and CDR2 is FQNEAQ (reference sequence). This CDR3 is built from 14 residues. V lost 4 bases to trimming and J lost 6 bases; unmatched junction nucleotides: 2. In the original analysis: Amplification from reference gene primers served as the basis for estimated nucleated cell counts. Libraries were prepared by immunoSEQ multiplex PCR; TCRdb keeps only in-frame clonotypes and omits some of them. That table furnishes V, J and clone size, whereas the DNA furnished D and trimming. The sample yields fewer than 250,000 clones, 86% seen once. The data were obtained in a study of blood T cell repertoires in COVID-19. Overall study: COVID-19 samples collected from the United States, Italy and Spain covered acute and convalescent phases.

Source material: peripheral blood. The chain combines TRBV7-9 with TRBJ2-1; TRBD1 aligns across 11 bases. The receptor was derived from a man between 45 and 60 years old with COVID-19, enrolled during active disease. The CDR3, as DNA: TGTGCCAGCAGCTCGGGACAGGGGGTCAATGAGCAGTTCTTC. Its protein product is CASSSGQGVNEQFF.